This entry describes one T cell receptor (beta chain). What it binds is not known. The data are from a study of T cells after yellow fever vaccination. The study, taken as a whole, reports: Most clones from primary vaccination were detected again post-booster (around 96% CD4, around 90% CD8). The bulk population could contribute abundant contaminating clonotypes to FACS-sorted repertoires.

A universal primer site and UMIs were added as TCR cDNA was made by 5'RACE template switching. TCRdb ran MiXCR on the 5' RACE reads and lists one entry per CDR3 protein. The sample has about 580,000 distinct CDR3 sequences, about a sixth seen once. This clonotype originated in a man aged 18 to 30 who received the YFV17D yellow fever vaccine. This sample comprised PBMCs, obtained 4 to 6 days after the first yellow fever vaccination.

CDR3 in amino acids: CSAIQGPHNQPQHF. CDR3 in DNA: TGCAGTGCTATACAGGGGCCGCACAATCAGCCCCAGCATTTT. This chain joins TRBV20-1 and TRBJ1-5; 7 nucleotides align to TRBD1. V trimming: 4 bases; J trimming: 3 bases; junction bases outside the gene matches: 6. There are 14 residues in the CDR3. Germline CDR1 DFQATT, CDR2 SNEGSKA (reference sequence).